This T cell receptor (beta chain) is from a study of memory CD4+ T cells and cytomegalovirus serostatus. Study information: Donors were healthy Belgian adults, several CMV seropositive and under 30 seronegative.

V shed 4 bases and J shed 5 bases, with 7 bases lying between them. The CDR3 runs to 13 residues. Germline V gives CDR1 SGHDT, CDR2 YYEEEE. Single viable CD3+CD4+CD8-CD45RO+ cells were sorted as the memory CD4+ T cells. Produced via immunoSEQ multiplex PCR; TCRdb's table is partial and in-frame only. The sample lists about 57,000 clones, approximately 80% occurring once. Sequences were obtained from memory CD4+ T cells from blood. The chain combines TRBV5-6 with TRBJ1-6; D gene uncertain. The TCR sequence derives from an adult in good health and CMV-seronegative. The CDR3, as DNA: TGTGCCAGCAGCCGGGAAAATAATTCACCCCTCCACTTT. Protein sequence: CASSRENNSPLHF.